This T cell receptor beta chain was identified during a study of T cell responses to AZD1222 COVID-19 vaccine. The data were produced by immunoSEQ multiplex PCR, yet TCRdb's version contains in-frame clones alone and is incomplete. In the table there are 95,000 to 150,000 clones, about 85% of which are singletons. The CDR3 extends over 13 amino acids. Germline assignment: CDR1 SGHNT and CDR2 YYREEE (reference sequence). With 0 bases removed from V and 2 bases from J, the gap between germline ends came to 6 bases. This sequence was found in an adult in good health. Here the sequenced sample was peripheral blood, taken on day 0 of AZD1222 vaccination. The chain is built from TRBV5-4 and TRBJ2-7; the D is unclear. CDR3 amino acids: CASSLGSTYEQYF. DNA of the CDR3: TGTGCCAGCAGCTTGGGCAGTACCTACGAGCAGTACTTC.